The sequence of this TCR beta chain was determined in a study of beta chain features in type 1 diabetes. Looking at the study overall: Healthy donors, compared against patients, showed similar age, gender and cell yields. Study observations and caveats: In the patient group, naive, central memory and Treg TCRB repertoires seemed more alike than in the healthy donor group. Sequencing of cDNA might inflate the share of cells that strongly express TCR. Within each of all four CD4+ subsets, Type 1 diabetes patients had TCRB CDR3s that were moderately but significantly shorter.

As regards this clone: Its cognate antigen is unknown. Other DNA sequences in the same sample also yield this CDR3.

Each of the CD4+ naive, central memory, regulatory and stem cell-like memory populations was sorted via CD45RO/CCR7/CD25/CD127/CD95/CD27. In germline, CDR1 is SGHRS, CDR2 YFSETQ. V lost 2 bases and J lost 5, with 2 bases in between. This CDR3 comprises 12 residues. Expressed TCRB transcripts were sequenced because the entire RNA isolate underwent reverse transcription. The assay was immunoSEQ multiplex PCR, and TCRdb's table has in-frame clones only and misses some. The sample lists about 700,000 clones, 13% seen once, with less than 0.025% in the top ten. This clonotype was obtained from a man younger than 35 with type 1 diabetes. The sample was naive CD4+ T cells from blood. This sequence joins TRBV5-1 and TRBJ1-6; D not resolved. The CDR3, as DNA: TGCGCCAGCAGCTTAAATAATTCACCCCTCCACTTT. It codes for CASSLNNSPLHF.